This TCR beta chain is drawn from a study of cytomegalovirus exposure and HLA in healthy donors. The table came from immunoSEQ multiplex PCR; TCRdb's copy has only in-frame clones and leaves some out. The table has some 170,000 clones, 89% seen once. This CDR3 comprises 16 residues. Trimming cost V 8 bases and J 3 bases, with 19 bases left between them. This clonotype originated in a man aged 18 to 29 in good health and CMV-seropositive. Material: PBMCs. The chain joins TRBV23-1 to TRBJ2-2; D possibly corresponds to TRBD1 (6 bases). TRBV23-1 is designated an ORF whose function remains uncertain. The CDR3 here is CASATGIVKDTGELFF. CDR3 DNA: TGCGCCAGCGCTACAGGGATCGTAAAGGACACCGGGGAGCTGTTTTTT.